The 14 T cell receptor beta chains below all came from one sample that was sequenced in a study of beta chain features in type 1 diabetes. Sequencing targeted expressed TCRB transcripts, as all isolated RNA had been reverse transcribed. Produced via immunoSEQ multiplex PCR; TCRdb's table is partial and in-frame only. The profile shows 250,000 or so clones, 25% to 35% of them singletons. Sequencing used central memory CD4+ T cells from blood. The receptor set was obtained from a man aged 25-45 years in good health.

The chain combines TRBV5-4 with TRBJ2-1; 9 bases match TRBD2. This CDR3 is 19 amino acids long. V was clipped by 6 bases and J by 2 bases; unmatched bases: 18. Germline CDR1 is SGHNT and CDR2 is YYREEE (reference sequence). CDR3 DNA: TGTGCCAGCAACCCAGGAGGATCAGCGGGGGGCCCGGCCTACAATGAGCAGTTCTTC. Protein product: CASNPGGSAGGPAYNEQFF.

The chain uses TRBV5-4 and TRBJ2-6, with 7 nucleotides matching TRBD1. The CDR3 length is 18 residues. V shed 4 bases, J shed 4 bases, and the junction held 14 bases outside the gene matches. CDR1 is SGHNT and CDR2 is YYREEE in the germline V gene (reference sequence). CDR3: CASSPHPLGGAGANVLTF. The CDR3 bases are TGTGCCAGCAGCCCCCATCCCCTAGGGGGCGCCGGGGCCAACGTCCTGACTTTC.

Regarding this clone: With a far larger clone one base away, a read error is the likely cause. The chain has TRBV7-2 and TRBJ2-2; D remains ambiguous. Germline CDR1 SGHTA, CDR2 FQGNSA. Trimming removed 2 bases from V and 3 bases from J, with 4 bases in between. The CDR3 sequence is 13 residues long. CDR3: CASSLFDTGELFF. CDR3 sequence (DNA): TGTGCCAGCAGCTTATTCGACACCGGGGAGCTGTTTTTT.

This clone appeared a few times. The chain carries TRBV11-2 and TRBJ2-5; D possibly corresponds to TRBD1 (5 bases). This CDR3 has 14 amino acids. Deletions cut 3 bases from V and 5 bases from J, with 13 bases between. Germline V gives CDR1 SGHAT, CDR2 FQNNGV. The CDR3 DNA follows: TGTGCCAGCAGCTTTAGGGGCGAACGGGAGACCCAGTACTTC. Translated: CASSFRGERETQYF.

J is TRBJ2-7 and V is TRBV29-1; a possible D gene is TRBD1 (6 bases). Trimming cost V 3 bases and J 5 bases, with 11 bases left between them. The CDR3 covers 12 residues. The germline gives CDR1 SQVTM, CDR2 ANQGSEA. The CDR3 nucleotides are TGCAGCGTTGATTCAGGGGCCCACGAGCAGTACTTC. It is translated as CSVDSGAHEQYF.

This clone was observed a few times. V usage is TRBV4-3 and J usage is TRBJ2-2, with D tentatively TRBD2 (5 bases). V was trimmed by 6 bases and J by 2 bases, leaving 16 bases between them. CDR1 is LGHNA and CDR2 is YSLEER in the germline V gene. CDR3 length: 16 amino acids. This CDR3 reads CASRLNPGENTGELFF. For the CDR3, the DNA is TGCGCCAGCAGACTCAACCCCGGGGAAAACACCGGGGAGCTGTTTTTT.

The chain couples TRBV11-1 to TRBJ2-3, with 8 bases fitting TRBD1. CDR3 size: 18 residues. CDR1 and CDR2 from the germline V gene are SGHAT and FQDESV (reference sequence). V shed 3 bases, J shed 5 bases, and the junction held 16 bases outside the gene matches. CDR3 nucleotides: TGTGCCAGCAGCTTGTATCAGTGGGCCGGGACAGGTGGAGATACGCAGTATTTT. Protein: CASSLYQWAGTGGDTQYF.

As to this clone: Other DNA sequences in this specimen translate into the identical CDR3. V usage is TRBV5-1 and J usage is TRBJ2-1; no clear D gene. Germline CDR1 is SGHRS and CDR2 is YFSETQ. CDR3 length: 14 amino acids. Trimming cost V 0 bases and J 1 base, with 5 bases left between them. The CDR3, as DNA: TGCGCCAGCAGCTTGGGGCCTTCCTACAATGAGCAGTTCTTC. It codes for CASSLGPSYNEQFF.

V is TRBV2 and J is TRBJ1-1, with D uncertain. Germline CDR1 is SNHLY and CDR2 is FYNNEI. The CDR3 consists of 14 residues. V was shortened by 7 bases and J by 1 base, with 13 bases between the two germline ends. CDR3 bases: TGTGCCAGCACCCCCTCCCGGGGGAACACTGAAGCTTTCTTT. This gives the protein CASTPSRGNTEAFF.

The CDR3 DNA sequence: TGTGCCAGCAGCTTGACCCTGAAGGCGGGGGGGACAGATACGCAGTATTTT. Residues: CASSLTLKAGGTDTQYF. The V call is TRBV7-8, the J call TRBJ2-3; 9 nucleotides agree with TRBD2. The V segment lost 3 bases and the J segment 3 bases; nucleotides outside the gene matches: 10. This CDR3 has 17 residues. In germline, CDR1 is SGHVS, CDR2 FQNEAQ.

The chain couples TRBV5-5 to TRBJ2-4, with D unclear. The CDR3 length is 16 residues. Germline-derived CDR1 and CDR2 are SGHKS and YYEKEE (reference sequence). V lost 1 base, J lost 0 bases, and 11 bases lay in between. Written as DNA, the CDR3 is TGTGCCAGCAGCTTGAATGGGGATCCAGCCAAAAACATTCAGTACTTC. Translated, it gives CASSLNGDPAKNIQYF.

The CDR3 is CASSPYEETQYF. CDR3 coding DNA: TGTGCCAGCAGCCCCTATGAAGAGACCCAGTACTTC. V and J are TRBV7-2 and TRBJ2-5, with D hard to call. The CDR3 runs 12 residues. In germline, CDR1 is SGHTA, CDR2 FQGNSA. The V gene lost 5 bases and the J gene lost 3 bases, with 7 bases spanning the gap. Combining the CDR3 with reference TRBV7-2 and TRBJ2-5 gives the whole variable domain GAGVSQSPSNKVTEKGKDVELRCDPISGHTALYWYRQSLGQGLEFLIYFQGNSAPDKSGLPSDRFSAERTGGSVSTLTIQRTQQEDSAVYLCASSPYEETQYFGPGTRLLVL.

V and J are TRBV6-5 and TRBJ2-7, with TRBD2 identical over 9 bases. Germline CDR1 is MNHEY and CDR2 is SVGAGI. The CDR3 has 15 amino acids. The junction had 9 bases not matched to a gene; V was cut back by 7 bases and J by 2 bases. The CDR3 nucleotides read TGTGCCAGCACTCTGACTAGCGGTGATACCTACGAGCAGTACTTC. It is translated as CASTLTSGDTYEQYF.

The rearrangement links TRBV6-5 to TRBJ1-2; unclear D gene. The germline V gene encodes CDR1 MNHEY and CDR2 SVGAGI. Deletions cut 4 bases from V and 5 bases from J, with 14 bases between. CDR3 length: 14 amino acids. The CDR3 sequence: CASSSGVAMYGYTF. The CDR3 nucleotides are TGTGCCAGCAGTTCAGGAGTGGCTATGTATGGCTACACCTTC.